The 30 T cell receptor beta chains in this list originate from one sample, sequenced in a study of blood T cell repertoires in COVID-19. TCRdb's copy holds only in-frame clones and misses some; the assay was immunoSEQ multiplex PCR. The repertoire has about 170,000 clones, approximately 91% of them found once; the top ten carry 4.5% to 5%. What was sequenced was peripheral blood. The receptor set was obtained from a man aged 18 to 35 with COVID-19, enrolled during active disease.

This chain links TRBV28 with TRBJ1-3, with D perhaps TRBD1 (5 bases). Per the germline V gene, CDR1 is MDHEN and CDR2 is SYDVKM. The CDR3 has 16 residues. V shed 7 bases and J shed 0 bases, with 16 bases lying between them. CDR3 in amino acids: CASITRQRTSGNTIYF. CDR3 DNA sequence: TGTGCCAGCATAACGAGACAGAGAACCTCTGGAAACACCATATATTTT.

The chain links TRBV7-6 to TRBJ2-7, with D tentatively TRBD2 (6 bases). CDR1 is SGHVS, CDR2 FNYEAQ, per germline. V dropped 5 bases and J dropped 2 bases, with 22 bases sitting between them. The CDR3 consists of 17 residues. The CDR3 reads CASSLRRASEFPYEQYF. CDR3 DNA: TGTGCCAGCAGCCTTCGAAGAGCTAGCGAATTCCCCTACGAGCAGTACTTC.

This clone is a singleton in its sample. The rearrangement links TRBV7-3 to TRBJ1-6; tentatively, D is TRBD1 (5 bases). This CDR3 region has 13 residues. Germline assignment: CDR1 SGHTA and CDR2 FQGTGA. The ends were cut back, 5 bases at V and 9 bases at J, with 11 bases in the middle. The CDR3 sequence: CASSPGSTSPLHF. The DNA for the CDR3 is TGTGCCAGCAGCCCAGGGTCAACTTCACCCCTCCACTTT. The full variable domain, with the rest looked up from reference TRBV7-3 and TRBJ1-6, is GAGVSQTPSNKVTEKGKYVELRCDPISGHTALYWYRQSLGQGPEFLIYFQGTGAADDSGLPNDRFFAVRPEGSVSTLKIQRTERGDSAVYLCASSPGSTSPLHFGNGTRLTVT.

J is TRBJ2-1 and V is TRBV3-1 (or the pseudogene TRBV3-2), with D hard to call. Germline CDR1 is LGHDT and CDR2 is YNNKEL (reference sequence). The CDR3 is 15 residues long. The V end lost 0 bases, the J end lost 6 bases, and 12 bases lay between the germline ends. CDR3 sequence: CASSQDFRLLNEQFF. The CDR3 DNA sequence: TGTGCCAGCAGCCAAGACTTCAGGCTGCTCAATGAGCAGTTCTTC.

A single count supports this clone. The chain couples TRBV5-1 to TRBJ2-3; D is perhaps TRBD2 (6 bases). Trimming removed 0 bases from V and 10 bases from J, with 12 bases in between. The CDR3 is made up of 13 amino acids. Germline V gene data show CDR1 as SGHRS and CDR2 as YFSETQ. The CDR3 loop is CASSLAGLASQYF. Written as DNA, the CDR3 is TGCGCCAGCAGCTTGGCCGGGCTAGCGTCGCAGTATTTT.

The V and J genes are TRBV4-3 and TRBJ2-1; 7 nucleotides align to TRBD2. CDR3 length equals 15 residues. Germline CDR1 LGHNA, CDR2 YSLEER. The trim removed 4 bases at V and 6 bases at J, leaving 9 bases unmatched. CDR3 bases: TGCGCCAGCAGCCTCACTAGCGAGGATCTCAATGAGCAGTTCTTC. It translates to CASSLTSEDLNEQFF.

This sequence joins TRBV30 and TRBJ1-1; the D is unclear. Germline V gene lookup returns CDR1 GTSNPN and CDR2 SVGIG (reference sequence). V was clipped by 4 bases and J by 7 bases, with 13 bases between them. The CDR3 sequence is 12 residues long. The CDR3, as DNA: TGTGCCTGGATTCGGGGTAAGAATGAAGCTTTCTTT. This sequence encodes CAWIRGKNEAFF.

This chain connects TRBV2 to TRBJ1-2; TRBD1 matches 7 bases. V dropped 4 bases and J dropped 8; count of bases not matched to a gene: 4. The CDR3 is 12 residues long. Germline V gene data show CDR1 as SNHLY and CDR2 as FYNNEI. In DNA form, the CDR3 reads TGTGCCAGCAGTGCCACAGGGGTCGGCTACACCTTC. It codes for CASSATGVGYTF.

The chain carries TRBV7-9 and TRBJ2-2, with D possibly being TRBD1 (5 bases). This CDR3 is 15 amino acids long. Trimming removed 5 bases from V and 2 bases from J, with 12 bases in between. The germline CDR1 and CDR2 sequences are SEHNR and FQNEAQ (reference sequence). CDR3 residues: CASSPPRGNTGELFF. The CDR3 DNA reads TGTGCCAGCAGCCCCCCTAGGGGTAACACCGGGGAGCTGTTTTTT. Variable domain in full (rest from reference TRBV7-9 and TRBJ2-2): DTGVSQNPRHKITKRGQNVTFRCDPISEHNRLYWYRQTLGQGPEFLTYFQNEAQLEKSRLLSDRFSAERPKGSFSTLEIQRTEQGDSAMYLCASSPPRGNTGELFFGEGSRLTVL.

The gene calls are TRBV28 and TRBJ2-5; the D gene is possibly TRBD2 (6 bases). The CDR3 is made up of 15 amino acids. CDR1 and CDR2 (germline): MDHEN, SYDVKM. The V gene lost 5 bases and the J gene lost 0 bases, with 13 bases spanning the gap. This CDR3 is CASSPNRGNQETQYF. Here the CDR3 DNA reads TGTGCCAGCAGTCCCAACCGGGGGAACCAAGAGACCCAGTACTTC.

In the case of this clone: Other DNA sequences in this sample translate to the same CDR3. This chain links TRBV4-3 with TRBJ2-7; the match to TRBD2 covers 11 bases. The CDR3 totals 16 residues. CDR1 is LGHNA and CDR2 is YSLEER in the germline V gene. V was clipped by 0 bases and J by 2 bases; unmatched bases: 3. Written as DNA, the CDR3 is TGCGCCAGCAGCCAAGATCGACTAGCGGGAACCTACGAGCAGTACTTC. Translation: CASSQDRLAGTYEQYF.

This rearrangement joins TRBV29-1 to TRBJ2-7; no clear D. V dropped 2 bases and J dropped 0 bases, with 11 bases sitting between them. There are 14 residues in the CDR3. Per germline, CDR1 SQVTM and CDR2 ANQGSEA. In DNA form, the CDR3 reads TGCAGCGTTGAATTGGGCAGTAGCTCCTACGAGCAGTACTTC. Its protein product is CSVELGSSSYEQYF.

For this clone: Sequence at one end of the junction differs from germline and may be a read error. The chain couples TRBV7-7 to TRBJ2-2, with 9 bases aligning to TRBD2. The CDR3 runs 15 residues. Germline lookup yields CDR1 SSHAT and CDR2 FNYEAQ (reference sequence). The CDR3 DNA follows: TGTGCTAGCAGCTCTAGCGGGGCGATCACCGGGGAGCTGTTTTTT. It encodes CASSSSGAITGELFF.

The chain uses TRBV7-9 and TRBJ1-2, with a possible D match to TRBD1 (5 bases). CDR1 is SEHNR, CDR2 FQNEAQ, per germline (reference sequence). The CDR3 totals 13 residues. V gave up 5 bases and J gave up 3 bases, with 10 bases separating them. The CDR3 DNA reads as TGTGCCAGCAGCCCCGCAGGGTACTATGGCTACACCTTC. It yields the protein CASSPAGYYGYTF. Full variable domain (outside the CDR3, taken from reference TRBV7-9 and TRBJ1-2): DTGVSQNPRHKITKRGQNVTFRCDPISEHNRLYWYRQTLGQGPEFLTYFQNEAQLEKSRLLSDRFSAERPKGSFSTLEIQRTEQGDSAMYLCASSPAGYYGYTFGSGTRLTVV.

The chain employs TRBV2 and TRBJ1-5; the D gene is possibly TRBD1 (5 bases). The CDR3 is 14 residues long. Between the trimmed V and J ends, which lost 2 bases and 9 bases, there was a span of 14 bases. The germline V gene encodes CDR1 SNHLY and CDR2 FYNNEI. The CDR3 loop is CASSEMREGRPQHF. For the CDR3, the DNA is TGTGCCAGCAGTGAAATGCGGGAGGGGAGGCCCCAGCATTTT.

The chain has TRBV5-1 and TRBJ2-1, with 7 bases fitting TRBD2. The ends lost 4 bases at V and 0 bases at J; junction bases unmatched: 4. Germline V CDR1 and CDR2: SGHRS, YFSETQ. The CDR3 totals 15 residues. DNA of the CDR3: TGCGCCAGCAGCCCGGGACTAAACTCCTACAATGAGCAGTTCTTC. Protein sequence: CASSPGLNSYNEQFF.

This chain links TRBV5-1 with TRBJ1-3; D possibly corresponds to TRBD1 (5 bases). V shed 0 bases and J shed 1 base, with 8 bases lying between them. The germline gives CDR1 SGHRS, CDR2 YFSETQ. There are 15 residues in the CDR3. This chain's CDR3 is CASSLGQKSGNTIYF. For the CDR3, the DNA is TGCGCCAGCAGCTTGGGACAGAAGTCTGGAAACACCATATATTTT.

The chain carries TRBV19 and TRBJ1-1; maybe TRBD1 (6 bases). The CDR3 sequence is 15 residues long. V gave up 10 bases and J gave up 0 bases, with 18 bases separating them. Germline V gene data show CDR1 as LNHDA and CDR2 as SQIVND (reference sequence). CDR3 sequence reads: CATIKLTGLNTEAFF. In nucleotides, the CDR3 is TGTGCCACCATAAAGTTGACAGGTCTGAACACTGAAGCTTTCTTT.

The CDR3 DNA follows: TGTGCCAGTATCCCCTCAGGGGGAGCGCTGGCTTTCTTT. It codes for CASIPSGGALAFF. This chain joins TRBV19 and TRBJ1-1; 7 bases line up with TRBD1. Germline-derived CDR1 and CDR2 are LNHDA and SQIVND (reference sequence). The V gene end was trimmed by 7 bases and the J gene end by 11 bases; junction bases not matched to a gene: 13. This CDR3 has 13 amino acids.

The J gene is TRBJ1-6, the V gene TRBV7-9; 9 positions agree with TRBD1. This CDR3 region has 14 residues. Looked up from germline, CDR1 is SEHNR and CDR2 is FQNEAQ (reference sequence). Germline trimming cut 8 bases from V and 9 bases from J; bases unmatched to any gene: 8. CDR3 nucleotide sequence: TGTGCCAGCGCCCCGGGACAGGGTATTTCACCCCTCCACTTT. Protein product: CASAPGQGISPLHF.

The chain joins TRBV4-3 to TRBJ1-1, with D uncertain. CDR1 and CDR2 from the germline V gene are LGHNA and YSLEER. This CDR3 is built from 14 residues. V lost 6 bases, J lost 1 base, and 12 bases lay in between. CDR3 nucleotides: TGCGCCAGCAGGAAGGGTGAGGGGAACACTGAAGCTTTCTTT. Protein sequence: CASRKGEGNTEAFF.

CDR3 protein: CASSALWGRDTGELFF. Here the CDR3 DNA reads TGTGCCAGCAGCGCCCTCTGGGGGAGGGACACCGGGGAGCTGTTTTTT. This chain links TRBV13 with TRBJ2-2, with 7 bases that match TRBD2. Unmatched junction bases numbered 9, after V lost 5 bases and J lost 3 bases. The CDR3 spans 16 residues. Germline-derived CDR1 and CDR2 are PRHDT and FYEKMQ (reference sequence).

The chain couples TRBV6-6 to TRBJ2-1; TRBD2 aligns across 14 bases. J lost 1 base, V lost 5 bases, and 1 base had no gene match. The CDR3 has 16 residues. Germline values: CDR1 MNHNY, CDR2 SVGAGI (reference sequence). The CDR3 bases are TGTGCCAGCAGTCGACTAGCGGGAGGGTCCTACAATGAGCAGTTCTTC. Translation: CASSRLAGGSYNEQFF.

The sample holds a few counts of this clone. The chain combines TRBV6-2 or TRBV6-3 with TRBJ2-2; the D is unclear. This CDR3 is 16 amino acids long. Germline V gives CDR1 MNHEY, CDR2 SVGEGT. Between the trimmed V and J ends, which lost 4 bases and 4 bases, there was a span of 16 bases. CDR3 protein: CASSSIPFYPTGELFF. The CDR3 nucleotides read TGTGCCAGCAGTTCGATTCCTTTCTACCCCACCGGGGAGCTGTTTTTT.

The genes are TRBV24-1 and TRBJ2-7; the match to TRBD1 covers 10 bases. The V gene end was trimmed by 4 bases and the J gene end by 5 bases; junction bases not matched to a gene: 7. This CDR3 is built from 15 residues. Germline V gene sequence: CDR1 KGHDR, CDR2 SFDVKD. CDR3 protein: CATSEPGQGIDEQYF. The CDR3 DNA is TGTGCCACCAGTGAACCGGGACAGGGGATCGACGAGCAGTACTTC.

This clone was seen once. The rearrangement uses TRBV18 and TRBJ2-2, with a weak D call TRBD2 (6 bases). The V gene's germline CDR1 is KGHSH and CDR2 LQKENI. The V gene lost 5 bases and the J gene lost 2 bases, with 9 bases spanning the gap. This CDR3 spans 14 amino acids. In DNA, the CDR3 is TGTGCCAGCTCATTCGGGGGAAACACCGGGGAGCTGTTTTTT. It encodes CASSFGGNTGELFF.

V and J are TRBV9 and TRBJ1-2; maybe TRBD1 (6 bases). Deletions cut 0 bases from V and 0 bases from J, with 9 bases between. The germline gives CDR1 SGDLS, CDR2 YYNGEE. The CDR3 is 15 amino acids. DNA of the CDR3: TGTGCCAGCAGCGTAGCAGCAGGGGCTAACTATGGCTACACCTTC. Protein product: CASSVAAGANYGYTF. Full variable domain (missing parts from reference TRBV9 and TRBJ1-2): DSGVTQTPKHLITATGQRVTLRCSPRSGDLSVYWYQQSLDQGLQFLIQYYNGEERAKGNILERFSAQQFPDLHSELNLSSLELGDSALYFCASSVAAGANYGYTFGSGTRLTVV.

The chain is built from TRBV7-9 and TRBJ1-1; 7 nucleotides agree with TRBD1. The CDR3 loop spans 12 amino acids. Germline CDR1 is SEHNR and CDR2 is FQNEAQ (reference sequence). The V and J ends lost 3 bases and 11 bases, in that order; junction bases with no gene match: 6. The CDR3 sequence is CASSLGDREAFF. In DNA form, the CDR3 reads TGTGCCAGCAGCTTGGGTGACAGGGAGGCTTTCTTT.

This rearrangement joins TRBV27 to TRBJ1-6; the D is unclear. CDR1 is MNHEY, CDR2 SMNVEV, per germline (reference sequence). This CDR3 is built from 14 residues. Trimming left V 2 bases short and J 7 bases short, with 9 bases between. As DNA, the CDR3 is TGTGCCAGCAGTTTAGGAGAGGGCAATTCACCCCTCCACTTT. Its protein product is CASSLGEGNSPLHF.

The chain uses TRBV28 and TRBJ2-7; TRBD2 aligns across 12 bases. V dropped 4 bases and J dropped 0; count of bases not matched to a gene: 7. CDR1 MDHEN and CDR2 SYDVKM come from the germline V gene. The CDR3 has 17 amino acids. The CDR3 spells CASSSPSGRAGSYEQYF. Written as DNA, the CDR3 is TGTGCCAGCAGTTCACCTAGCGGGAGGGCCGGCTCCTACGAGCAGTACTTC. Filled out from reference TRBV28 and TRBJ2-7, the complete variable domain reads DVKVTQSSRYLVKRTGEKVFLECVQDMDHENMFWYRQDPGLGLRLIYFSYDVKMKEKGDIPEGYSVSREKKERFSLILESASTNQTSMYLCASSSPSGRAGSYEQYFGPGTRLTVT.